Listed below are T cell receptor beta chains from one sample, sequenced in a study of T-cell reconstitution after alpha-beta-depleted transplantation in children. MiXCR was run by TCRdb on the PCR reads, yielding one entry per CDR3 protein. The sample gives over 150,000 distinct CDR3 sequences, approximately 6.9% of which show up once; roughly 6% is in the top ten. Source: PBMCs, taken before TCRalphabeta/CD19-depleted stem cell transplant. Receptor source: a boy younger than 10 with acute lymphoblastic leukemia, due to receive a stem cell transplant. Each CDR3 is given with its conserved first and last residue. The order of the fields is D gene, V gene, CDR3 protein. The D gene is left open where the match is weak.

D: NA
V: TRBV11-2
CDR3: CASSRRGGEGSIQYF

D: NA
V: TRBV27
CDR3: CASSLLVGETQYF

D: NA
V: TRBV30
CDR3: CAWSVGLPRSQYF

D: NA
V: TRBV28
CDR3: CASSQFFGGHREQFF

D: TRBD2
V: TRBV4-3
CDR3: CASSLPGTSGRAVNEQFF

D: NA
V: TRBV5-5
CDR3: CASSFMPVHSYEQYF

D: NA
V: TRBV12-3/TRBV12-4
CDR3: CASSPHRKGANTEAFF

D: NA
V: TRBV5-1
CDR3: CASRPRTSDREQYF

D: NA
V: TRBV5-1
CDR3: CASSLAPGVNTEAFF

D: NA
V: TRBV28
CDR3: CASSYSVGEQFF

D: NA
V: TRBV5-1
CDR3: CASSFSGLNQETQYF

D: TRBD1
V: TRBV20-1
CDR3: CSARDRDRVVEQYF

D: NA
V: TRBV3-1
CDR3: CASRKVHQETQYF

D: NA
V: TRBV2
CDR3: CASSASGVADQPQHF

D: NA
V: TRBV7-2
CDR3: CASSWRTDPMGQFF

D: NA
V: TRBV6-1
CDR3: CASSVGPQPQHF

D: NA
V: TRBV7-9
CDR3: CASSPRTLPETQYF

D: NA
V: TRBV29-1
CDR3: CSVRQGIPSGANVLTF

D: TRBD2
V: TRBV5-1
CDR3: CASSSGGLAAANTGELFF

D: NA
V: TRBV5-1
CDR3: CASSLAKNNYGYTF

D: TRBD1
V: TRBV12-3/TRBV12-4
CDR3: CASSHDRANTEAFF

D: TRBD2
V: TRBV7-2
CDR3: CASLPAGGETQYF

D: NA
V: TRBV12-3/TRBV12-4
CDR3: CASSPRVGSSNQPQHF

D: TRBD2
V: TRBV12-3/TRBV12-4
CDR3: CASSLGGALDNEQFF

D: TRBD2
V: TRBV11-2
CDR3: CASSLLAGVGLGSYNEQFF

D: TRBD1
V: TRBV7-2
CDR3: CASTLTGFLSGANVLTF

D: NA
V: TRBV20-1
CDR3: CSALDRGAGDRRYEQYF

D: TRBD1
V: TRBV3-1
CDR3: CASSQGTGNTEAFF

D: NA
V: TRBV3-1
CDR3: CASSQFVAELTDTQYF

D: TRBD2
V: TRBV5-1
CDR3: CASSSSTLAGGTQYF

D: NA
V: TRBV12-3/TRBV12-4
CDR3: CASSLAGDNYEQYF

D: TRBD1
V: TRBV4-3
CDR3: CASSQGPAGGWTDTQYF

D: NA
V: TRBV5-1
CDR3: CASSPHGNTEAFF

D: NA
V: TRBV6-1
CDR3: CASSPPGGETQYF

D: NA
V: TRBV18
CDR3: CASSPPPGYQETQYF

D: TRBD1
V: TRBV6-2/TRBV6-3
CDR3: CASTRSRTGWVEQFF

D: TRBD1
V: TRBV11-2
CDR3: CASSLDRGGETQYF

D: NA
V: TRBV6-2/TRBV6-3
CDR3: CASTLGGYSYEQYF

D: TRBD1
V: TRBV3-1
CDR3: CASSRTGGSEQYF

D: NA
V: TRBV6-5
CDR3: CASSYGLAPNTGELFF

D: TRBD1
V: TRBV6-5
CDR3: CASSLGQGSQPQHF

D: NA
V: TRBV10-3
CDR3: CAISKTRDTEAFF

D: NA
V: TRBV20-1
CDR3: CSAGRGANTEAFF

D: TRBD1
V: TRBV28
CDR3: CASSYRQGASGANVLTF

D: NA
V: TRBV7-2
CDR3: CASSLIFTGELFF

D: NA
V: TRBV12-3/TRBV12-4
CDR3: CASSSGPNTEAFF

D: TRBD1
V: TRBV27
CDR3: CASRDRGQVNTEAFF

D: TRBD2
V: TRBV6-1
CDR3: CATGGLAGYNEQFF

D: TRBD2
V: TRBV20-1
CDR3: CSVEGLAGHNEQFF

D: NA
V: TRBV6-2/TRBV6-3
CDR3: CASSYSGTGSYEQYF

D: NA
V: TRBV20-1
CDR3: CSATNPRPANQETQYF

D: NA
V: TRBV4-3
CDR3: CASSQWRTTFTYNEQFF

D: NA
V: TRBV29-1
CDR3: CSAATDESPYNEQFF

D: TRBD1
V: TRBV10-3
CDR3: CAIGQGANEQFF

D: TRBD2
V: TRBV27
CDR3: CASRPKRIAGVLNTGELFF

D: TRBD1
V: TRBV24-1
CDR3: CATSDRDRGGGGYTF

D: NA
V: TRBV20-1
CDR3: CSARDRGEYRNGYTF

D: TRBD2
V: TRBV29-1
CDR3: CSVTSSGRARYNEQFF

D: NA
V: TRBV28
CDR3: CASSDNFLNPVGYGYTF